What follows are 3 T cell receptor beta chains derived from one specimen sequenced in a study of blood T cell repertoires in COVID-19. Clones were sequenced by immunoSEQ multiplex PCR, and TCRdb holds only the in-frame ones, with some missing. The repertoire includes 110,000 to 150,000 clones, over 75% of them detected once, and less than 3% sits in the top ten. Sequenced material: peripheral blood. These receptors were collected from a man between 45 and 60 years old with acute or convalescent COVID-19.

The chain has TRBV7-6 and TRBJ2-6; 9 bases align to TRBD1. The trim removed 5 bases at V and 1 base at J, leaving 9 bases unmatched. The CDR3 sequence is 18 residues long. The germline V gene encodes CDR1 SGHVS and CDR2 FNYEAQ. The CDR3: CASSHRDRDSSGANVLTF. The CDR3 DNA reads as TGTGCCAGCAGCCACCGGGACAGGGATTCGTCTGGGGCCAACGTCCTGACTTTC.

The rearrangement uses TRBV19 and TRBJ1-4, with 9 bases lining up with TRBD1. This CDR3 is 17 amino acids long. The germline CDR1 and CDR2 sequences are LNHDA and SQIVND (reference sequence). With V trimmed by 10 bases and J by 5 bases, 17 bases remained unmatched. The CDR3 region is CATSDRGRPILNEKLFF. CDR3 in DNA: TGTGCCACCTCCGACAGGGGGAGACCGATCTTAAATGAAAAACTGTTTTTT.

The rearrangement links TRBV7-9 to TRBJ2-6; tentative D call: TRBD1 (6 bases). The CDR3 length is 18 residues. From germline, CDR1 is SEHNR and CDR2 FQNEAQ (reference sequence). Trimming cost V 5 bases and J 0 bases, with 17 bases left between them. The CDR3 protein is CASSLQKQGASGANVLTF. CDR3 coding DNA: TGTGCCAGCAGCCTCCAAAAACAGGGAGCCTCTGGGGCCAACGTCCTGACTTTC.